This T cell receptor (beta chain) was sequenced during a study of cytomegalovirus exposure and HLA in healthy donors. The CDR3 spans 16 residues. Germline V gene data show CDR1 as MDHEN and CDR2 as SYDVKM. The junction had 9 bases not matched to a gene; V was cut back by 3 bases and J by 2 bases. The PCR ran on 60 Vbeta and 13 Jbeta primers. TCRdb's table, derived via immunoSEQ multiplex PCR, lists solely in-frame clones and lacks some. The repertoire holds approximately 170,000 clones, with roughly four fifths as singletons. The chain joins TRBV28 to TRBJ1-2; 7 nucleotides align to TRBD1. Sequencing used PBMCs. The TCR was taken from a man aged 40-49 years in good health and CMV-seronegative. CDR3 protein: CASSLDRIDSNYGYTF. CDR3 nucleotides: TGTGCCAGCAGTTTGGACAGGATAGATAGCAACTATGGCTACACCTTC.